What follows are 25 T cell receptor beta chains derived from one specimen sequenced in a study of OX40 agonist ivuxolimab in advanced cancers. The protocol used for the library was the immunoSEQ multiplex PCR assay. As stored in TCRdb, this immuneACCESS dataset retains in-frame rearrangements with V and J assigned. A fraction of the clones does not appear; measured against another copy, unresolved V genes explain less than half of the discrepancy, and the remainder lacks a known reason. The sample profile shows more than 80,000 clones; roughly nine tenths of them were found once. Of the sample, around 1.5% is held by the ten largest clones. The starting material was CD4+ or CD8+ T cells sorted from blood, obtained in a trial of the OX40 agonist ivuxolimab. The receptors originated from an adult with an advanced solid tumor such as melanoma, head and neck, liver or kidney cancer.

This chain joins TRBV27 and TRBJ2-3; weak D call: TRBD2 (6 bases). The CDR3 is made up of 14 amino acids. Germline V gives CDR1 MNHEY, CDR2 SMNVEV (reference sequence). The V end lost 2 bases, the J end lost 5 bases, and 11 bases lay between the germline ends. The CDR3 DNA is TGTGCCAGCAGTTTAGGAGGGTTGAGAGATACGCAGTATTTT. Translation: CASSLGGLRDTQYF.

This clone has a single count. The chain uses TRBV7-9 and TRBJ2-7; possibly TRBD1 or TRBD2 for D (5 bases each). Trimming pared 3 bases from V and 0 bases from J, leaving 6 bases between. The CDR3 loop spans 13 amino acids. Germline CDR1 is SEHNR and CDR2 is FQNEAQ (reference sequence). The CDR3 nucleotides are TGTGCCAGCAGCTTCGGGGCCTCCTACGAGCAGTACTTC. The encoded protein is CASSFGASYEQYF.

This chain uses TRBV5-1 with TRBJ2-7; TRBD2 matches 8 bases. V lost 2 bases to trimming and J lost 6 bases; unmatched junction nucleotides: 7. CDR1 is SGHRS, CDR2 YFSETQ, per germline. The CDR3 consists of 14 residues. The CDR3 loop is CASSFSLAAGEQYF. The DNA of the CDR3 is TGCGCCAGCAGCTTTTCACTAGCGGCGGGCGAGCAGTACTTC.

V is TRBV7-8 and J is TRBJ1-1; D is unclear. The length of the CDR3 is 16 residues. In germline, CDR1 is SGHVS, CDR2 FQNEAQ. Deletions cut 4 bases from V and 0 bases from J, with 15 bases between. CDR3 DNA: TGTGCCAGCAGCTCGGGGAACGGGAATTTGAACACTGAAGCTTTCTTT. It codes for CASSSGNGNLNTEAFF.

V is TRBV5-1 and J is TRBJ2-1; tentatively, D is TRBD1 (5 bases). CDR3 length: 14 residues. Germline V CDR1 and CDR2: SGHRS, YFSETQ. The ends were cut back, 4 bases at V and 6 bases at J, with 14 bases in the middle. CDR3 residues: CASSPQGWPNEQFF. The CDR3 DNA reads TGCGCCAGCAGCCCCCAGGGTTGGCCCAATGAGCAGTTCTTC.

V is TRBV2 and J is TRBJ2-1, with 11 bases fitting TRBD2. The junction had 7 bases not matched to a gene; V was cut back by 6 bases and J by 0 bases. The CDR3 covers 17 residues. In germline, CDR1 is SNHLY, CDR2 FYNNEI. This chain's CDR3 is CASSGLAGHSSYNEQFF. The CDR3 DNA reads TGTGCCAGCAGCGGACTAGCGGGTCACAGCTCCTACAATGAGCAGTTCTTC.

This chain joins TRBV10-3 and TRBJ2-7, with TRBD2 identical over 8 bases. From germline, CDR1 is ENHRY and CDR2 SYGVKD. The V and J ends lost 7 bases and 7 bases, in that order; junction bases with no gene match: 6. The CDR3 runs 12 residues. The CDR3 coding sequence is TGTGCCATCACCGCGGGAGGCGGGGAGCAGTACTTC. Amino acid sequence: CAITAGGGEQYF.

The chain employs TRBV6-5 and TRBJ1-2, with a weak D call TRBD1 (6 bases). Trimming shortened V by 1 base and J by 6 bases, and 9 bases separated the two germline ends. The CDR3 covers 13 residues. CDR1 and CDR2 (germline): MNHEY, SVGAGI. This CDR3 is CASSYWGANGYTF. CDR3 in DNA: TGTGCCAGCAGTTACTGGGGGGCGAATGGCTACACCTTC.

This clone was counted once. The CDR3 DNA sequence: TGTGCCACAAGTGGGCTCGGAGGCCAAGAGACCCAGTACTTC. Translating it yields CATSGLGGQETQYF. V is TRBV6-1 and J is TRBJ2-5, with D possibly being TRBD2 (5 bases). Germline values: CDR1 MNHNS, CDR2 SASEGT. This CDR3 is built from 14 residues. The V gene lost 10 bases and the J gene lost 1 base, with 16 bases spanning the gap.

The V gene is TRBV28, the J gene TRBJ1-2; no clear D. The CDR3 has 14 amino acids. The germline V and J ends were trimmed by 4 bases and 2 bases, with 11 bases remaining between them. From germline, CDR1 is MDHEN and CDR2 SYDVKM. CDR3 protein: CASSSTDGNYGYTF. The CDR3 DNA reads TGTGCCAGCAGTTCTACGGACGGGAACTATGGCTACACCTTC.

CDR3 nucleotides: TGCGCCAGCAGCCCCGGGACTAGCCAAAACTCCTACGAGCAGTACTTC. It codes for CASSPGTSQNSYEQYF. V usage is TRBV5-1 and J usage is TRBJ2-7, with 9 nucleotides matching TRBD2. The trim removed 4 bases at V and 0 bases at J, leaving 8 bases unmatched. The CDR3 has 16 amino acids. In germline, CDR1 is SGHRS, CDR2 YFSETQ.

This CDR3 reads CASSLAGNGETQYF. The CDR3 nucleotides read TGTGCCAGCAGCTTGGCAGGGAACGGGGAGACCCAGTACTTC. This chain joins TRBV5-4 and TRBJ2-5; perhaps TRBD1 as D (5 bases). The CDR3 totals 14 residues. The V gene lost 0 bases and the J gene lost 5 bases, with 11 bases spanning the gap. CDR1 and CDR2 from the germline V gene are SGHNT and YYREEE (reference sequence).

The chain links TRBV29-1 to TRBJ2-5; D possibly corresponds to TRBD2 (6 bases). V was trimmed by 3 bases and J by 5 bases, leaving 16 bases between them. CDR1 is SQVTM, CDR2 ANQGSEA, per germline. This CDR3 contains 14 residues. DNA of the CDR3: TGCAGCGTTGAGGGTTGGCGGGGTGGGGAGACCCAGTACTTC. Translated, it gives CSVEGWRGGETQYF.

The CDR3 region has the DNA TGTGCCAGCACCAAGTGGGGTACTAGCGGAAACGAGCAGTACTTC. Translating gives CASTKWGTSGNEQYF. V and J are TRBV7-2 and TRBJ2-7, with 8 bases lining up with TRBD2. Germline V lookup: CDR1 SGHTA, CDR2 FQGNSA. Trimming at V came to 7 bases and at J to 5 bases, leaving 13 bases not matched to a gene. CDR3 length: 15 amino acids.

V and J are TRBV6-1 and TRBJ1-2; 9 nucleotides match TRBD1. The germline CDR1 and CDR2 sequences are MNHNS and SASEGT. The CDR3 consists of 13 residues. V trimming: 0 bases; J trimming: 10 bases; junction bases outside the gene matches: 3. CDR3 in amino acids: CASSEARDRVYTF. The DNA for the CDR3 is TGTGCCAGCAGTGAAGCGCGGGACAGGGTCTACACCTTC.

The rearrangement uses TRBV9 and TRBJ2-3; D unclear. The ends were cut back, 0 bases at V and 1 base at J, with 6 bases in the middle. This CDR3 contains 14 residues. Germline V gives CDR1 SGDLS, CDR2 YYNGEE. The CDR3 here is CASSVGVGTDTQYF. CDR3 in DNA: TGTGCCAGCAGCGTAGGCGTGGGCACAGATACGCAGTATTTT.

The rearrangement joins TRBV28 to TRBJ2-3; D ambiguous. V shed 5 bases and J shed 3 bases, with 9 bases lying between them. CDR1 is MDHEN, CDR2 SYDVKM, per germline. The CDR3 loop spans 13 amino acids. The CDR3 loop reads CASSPVWTDTQYF. In nucleotides, the CDR3 is TGTGCCAGCAGTCCTGTGTGGACAGATACGCAGTATTTT.

The V gene is TRBV7-2, the J gene TRBJ1-4; D is uncertain. V was clipped by 2 bases and J by 0 bases, with 7 bases between them. This CDR3 has 15 residues. From germline, CDR1 is SGHTA and CDR2 FQGNSA. The CDR3: CASSLTGTTNEKLFF. The CDR3 region has the DNA TGTGCCAGCAGCTTAACTGGTACAACTAATGAAAAACTGTTTTTT.

The chain combines TRBV11-3 with TRBJ2-1; the D gene is possibly TRBD1 (6 bases). CDR1 and CDR2 from the germline V gene are SGHNT and YENEEA. The CDR3 sequence is 16 residues long. V was shortened by 0 bases and J by 4 bases, with 13 bases between the two germline ends. The CDR3 DNA follows: TGTGCCAGCAGCTTAGAGGTGTCAGGGACATACAATGAGCAGTTCTTC. This encodes CASSLEVSGTYNEQFF.

The V call is TRBV4-3, the J call TRBJ2-1; D may be TRBD2 (5 bases). CDR3 length equals 16 residues. CDR1 and CDR2 from the germline V gene are LGHNA and YSLEER. Trimming took 0 bases from V and 2 from J, leaving 11 bases between them. The CDR3 DNA is TGCGCCAGCAGCCAAGATCGGCAGCGGACCTACAATGAGCAGTTCTTC. Protein sequence: CASSQDRQRTYNEQFF.

The table lists this clone with a count of one. The gene calls are TRBV28 and TRBJ1-5; 8 bases agree with TRBD1. Germline values: CDR1 MDHEN, CDR2 SYDVKM. The junction had 3 bases not matched to a gene; V was cut back by 2 bases and J by 6 bases. The CDR3 totals 14 residues. The CDR3 DNA reads as TGTGCCAGCAGTTTACCTGACAGGGGTCAGCCCCAGCATTTT. This gives the protein CASSLPDRGQPQHF.

This CDR3 is CASSLGLAGLANTGELFF. The CDR3 DNA sequence: TGTGCCAGCAGCTTGGGACTAGCGGGACTCGCGAACACCGGGGAGCTGTTTTTT. The V call is TRBV5-4, the J call TRBJ2-2; 11 nucleotides match TRBD2. The CDR3 totals 18 residues. The ends lost 0 bases at V and 0 bases at J; junction bases unmatched: 4. CDR1 and CDR2 from the germline V gene are SGHNT and YYREEE (reference sequence).

This rearrangement joins TRBV11-2 to TRBJ2-1; D might be TRBD1 (6 bases). Per germline, CDR1 SGHAT and CDR2 FQNNGV. This CDR3 has 13 residues. Trimming removed 5 bases at V and 8 bases at J, with 13 bases between. The CDR3 bases are TGTGCCAGCAGCACCAACAGGGACGATGAGCAGTTCTTC. Translating it yields CASSTNRDDEQFF.

The chain links TRBV9 to TRBJ2-1; TRBD2 matches 8 bases. The CDR3 is 15 residues long. With V trimmed by 0 bases and J by 7 bases, 6 bases remained unmatched. Germline V lookup: CDR1 SGDLS, CDR2 YYNGEE. The CDR3 here is CASSVAEGLGNEQFF. CDR3 DNA sequence: TGTGCCAGCAGCGTAGCCGAGGGACTAGGGAATGAGCAGTTCTTC.

The rearrangement joins TRBV7-2 to TRBJ2-2, with 9 bases matching TRBD2. Trimming at V came to 5 bases and at J to 7 bases, leaving 17 bases not matched to a gene. The CDR3 loop spans 18 amino acids. Germline loops: CDR1 SGHTA, CDR2 FQGNSA. The DNA for the CDR3 is TGTGCCAGCAGCCCCAGTTGGTTAGCGGGAGTAAATCGCGGGGAGCTGTTTTTT. Translation: CASSPSWLAGVNRGELFF.